One and the same sample provided the 29 T cell receptor beta chains below, sequenced in a study of beta chain features in type 1 diabetes (dated by TCRdb to the late 2010s). Study-level results and caveats: Type 1 diabetes patients showed a moderate but significant shortening of TCRB CDR3 length in all four CD4+ subsets.

No antigen is known for these receptors. Libraries were prepared through the immunoSEQ multiplex PCR assay. The entire isolated RNA was reverse transcribed using the High Capacity cDNA Reverse Transcription Kit, and thus expressed TCRB transcripts were sequenced. The clones in this table, taken by TCRdb from immuneACCESS, are in-frame only. Not every clone is retained; where verified, under half of the shortfall comes from an unresolved V gene, and the cause of the rest is unknown. This sample lists some 70,000 clones; more than 45% were detected once. The ten most abundant clones make up 0.7% of the sample. Material: central memory CD4+ T cells from blood. These receptors were obtained from a man aged 30 to 45 with type 1 diabetes.

The chain carries TRBV7-2 and TRBJ2-5; 7 bases agree with TRBD2. The CDR3 is 14 amino acids. CDR1 is SGHTA and CDR2 is FQGNSA in the germline V gene. Trimming removed 3 bases from V and 2 bases from J; junction bases left unmatched: 3. This CDR3 is CASSFTSVQETQYF. The DNA of the CDR3 is TGTGCCAGCAGCTTTACTAGCGTTCAAGAGACCCAGTACTTC.

V gene TRBV23-1 combines with J gene TRBJ1-1; the match to TRBD1 covers 8 bases. TRBV23-1 is labeled an ORF, and its function is uncertain. After removal of 1 base from V and 2 bases from J, the junction contained 12 bases not matched to a gene. This CDR3 has 18 residues. CDR3 residues: CASSQCSRTGTDNTEAFF. CDR3 nucleotides: TGCGCCAGCAGTCAATGCAGTCGGACAGGGACCGATAACACTGAAGCTTTCTTT.

This clone was found a few times. The chain employs TRBV5-6 and TRBJ2-5; TRBD2 matches at 12 bases. CDR3 length: 17 amino acids. Germline trimming cut 5 bases from V and 0 bases from J; bases unmatched to any gene: 8. Per the germline V gene, CDR1 is SGHDT and CDR2 is YYEEEE. DNA for the CDR3: TGTGCCAGCAGACTAGCGGGGGGAGGATTGTACCAAGAGACCCAGTACTTC. Amino acids: CASRLAGGGLYQETQYF.

The chain joins TRBV19 to TRBJ1-1, with TRBD1 matching 9 bases. The V segment lost 5 bases and the J segment 4 bases; nucleotides outside the gene matches: 2. Germline CDR1 LNHDA, CDR2 SQIVND (reference sequence). CDR3 size: 13 residues. The CDR3 DNA reads TGTGCCAGTAGTTCGGACAGGGGCACTGAAGCTTTCTTT. It encodes CASSSDRGTEAFF. Full variable domain (remainder filled in from reference TRBV19 and TRBJ1-1): DGGITQSPKYLFRKEGQNVTLSCEQNLNHDAMYWYRQDPGQGLRLIYYSQIVNDFQKGDIAEGYSVSREKKESFPLTVTSAQKNPTAFYLCASSSDRGTEAFFGQGTRLTVV.

The rearrangement links TRBV5-4 to TRBJ2-5; maybe TRBD2 (5 bases). Per germline, CDR1 SGHNT and CDR2 YYREEE (reference sequence). Trimming shortened V by 5 bases and J by 5 bases, and 13 bases separated the two germline ends. The CDR3 contains 13 residues. The CDR3 protein is CASSSWTEETQYF. CDR3 bases: TGTGCCAGCAGTTCTTGGACTGAGGAGACCCAGTACTTC.

The V and J genes are TRBV30 and TRBJ1-2; 7 nucleotides line up with TRBD1. Germline V lookup: CDR1 GTSNPN, CDR2 SVGIG (reference sequence). V lost 7 bases and J lost 4; bases outside the gene matches: 21. This CDR3 comprises 17 residues. The CDR3, as DNA: TGTGCCTCCACATTGAGGGACAGTGCGAGTTATGGCTATGGCTACACCTTC. This sequence encodes CASTLRDSASYGYGYTF.

In this sample, this clone turned up a few times. The V and J genes are TRBV5-5 and TRBJ1-2; 7 bases are a match to TRBD1. J gave up 6 bases and V 2 bases, and 10 bases lay outside the gene matches. This CDR3 has 15 residues. Germline V gene sequence: CDR1 SGHKS, CDR2 YYEKEE (reference sequence). The CDR3 DNA reads TGTGCCAGCAGCTTAGGTTCGACAGGGAATAATGGCTACACCTTC. Translating it yields CASSLGSTGNNGYTF. Full variable domain (rest looked up from reference TRBV5-5 and TRBJ1-2): DAGVTQSPTHLIKTRGQQVTLRCSPISGHKSVSWYQQVLGQGPQFIFQYYEKEERGRGNFPDRFSARQFPNYSSELNVNALLLGDSALYLCASSLGSTGNNGYTFGSGTRLTVV.

This chain connects TRBV5-6 to TRBJ2-7; tentatively, D is TRBD1 (6 bases). Trimming stripped 4 bases from V and 8 bases from J, with 19 bases between. The CDR3 spans 14 residues. Germline loops: CDR1 SGHDT, CDR2 YYEEEE. Written as DNA, the CDR3 is TGTGCCAGCAGCCGAACAGGGTCGGGTGTACAGCAGTACTTC. This encodes CASSRTGSGVQQYF.

This sequence joins TRBV19 and TRBJ1-1; 7 bases fit TRBD1. In germline, CDR1 is LNHDA, CDR2 SQIVND (reference sequence). V shed 4 bases and J 4 bases; nucleotides not matched to a gene: 9. CDR3 length: 15 amino acids. The CDR3 spells CASSRDRDPSTEAFF. CDR3 bases: TGTGCCAGTAGTAGAGACAGGGATCCTAGCACTGAAGCTTTCTTT.

The gene calls are TRBV5-1 and TRBJ1-2; 7 bases are shared with TRBD1. V shed 7 bases, J shed 4 bases, and the junction held 13 bases outside the gene matches. This CDR3 comprises 15 residues. Germline V gene sequence: CDR1 SGHRS, CDR2 YFSETQ. The CDR3 bases are TGCGCCAGCCGGGATTCTTCGGGGACAGTCTATGGCTACACCTTC. Its protein is CASRDSSGTVYGYTF.

This clone was picked up a small number of times. The gene calls are TRBV7-2 and TRBJ2-1, with TRBD2 identical over 11 bases. This CDR3 has 16 residues. CDR1 SGHTA and CDR2 FQGNSA come from the germline V gene. J lost 9 bases, V lost 2 bases, and 9 bases had no gene match. CDR3 loop: CASSLLASGGFSEQFF. CDR3 DNA: TGTGCCAGCAGCTTATTAGCTAGCGGGGGGTTCTCTGAGCAGTTCTTC. Variable domain in full (rest from reference TRBV7-2 and TRBJ2-1): GAGVSQSPSNKVTEKGKDVELRCDPISGHTALYWYRQSLGQGLEFLIYFQGNSAPDKSGLPSDRFSAERTGGSVSTLTIQRTQQEDSAVYLCASSLLASGGFSEQFFGPGTRLTVL.

This clone was found a few times. The V call is TRBV7-9, the J call TRBJ1-2, with D unclear. There are 11 residues in the CDR3. Per the germline V gene, CDR1 is SEHNR and CDR2 is FQNEAQ (reference sequence). The V gene lost 5 bases and the J gene lost 8 bases, with 9 bases spanning the gap. In DNA form, the CDR3 reads TGTGCCAGCAGCGTATCACGGGGCTACACCTTC. It translates to CASSVSRGYTF.

The rearrangement uses TRBV10-1 and TRBJ2-4; 14 bases line up with TRBD2. CDR3 size: 14 residues. With V trimmed by 6 bases and J by 6 bases, 1 base remained unmatched. Germline V gene data show CDR1 as WNHNN and CDR2 as SYGVQD (reference sequence). CDR3 coding DNA: TGCGCCAGCAGCGGGACTAGCGGGGGAAACATTCAGTACTTC. It translates to CASSGTSGGNIQYF.

This sequence joins TRBV7-8 and TRBJ2-7; 9 bases agree with TRBD1. Germline V lookup: CDR1 SGHVS, CDR2 FQNEAQ. The V gene end was trimmed by 5 bases and the J gene end by 1 base; junction bases not matched to a gene: 12. This CDR3 has 17 residues. DNA of the CDR3: TGTGCCAGCAGCCGCAATACAGGGGGCAGGGATTCCTACGAGCAGTACTTC. Translation gives CASSRNTGGRDSYEQYF.

The V call is TRBV7-8, the J call TRBJ1-6; D not resolved. Trimming removed 5 bases from V and 10 bases from J, with 9 bases in between. The germline V gene encodes CDR1 SGHVS and CDR2 FQNEAQ. This CDR3 comprises 12 residues. Here the CDR3 DNA reads TGTGCCAGCAGCCGATCGGGATCACCCCTCCACTTT. Protein sequence: CASSRSGSPLHF.

The chain combines TRBV7-7 with TRBJ2-5; D is ambiguous. The germline V gene encodes CDR1 SSHAT and CDR2 FNYEAQ (reference sequence). V was cut by 6 bases and J by 1 base, with 9 bases left in between. This CDR3 comprises 13 residues. CDR3 nucleotide sequence: TGTGCCAGCAGTTCCGAACTCCAAGAGACCCAGTACTTC. Its protein is CASSSELQETQYF.

The chain has TRBV14 and TRBJ2-1; 10 bases are shared with TRBD2. V dropped 4 bases and J dropped 6; count of bases not matched to a gene: 12. CDR3 length: 17 residues. CDR1 SGHDN and CDR2 FVKESK come from the germline V gene. CDR3 nucleotide sequence: TGTGCCAGCAGCCCTAAACCCCTCAGCGGGAGGGTCAATGAGCAGTTCTTC. Translating gives CASSPKPLSGRVNEQFF. The variable domain in full, with the rest retrieved from reference TRBV14 and TRBJ2-1, is EAGVTQFPSHSVIEKGQTVTLRCDPISGHDNLYWYRRVMGKEIKFLLHFVKESKQDESGMPNNRFLAERTGGTYSTLKVQPAELEDSGVYFCASSPKPLSGRVNEQFFGPGTRLTVL.

The chain employs TRBV5-6 and TRBJ2-6, with a weak D call TRBD2 (5 bases). The CDR3 contains 15 residues. V lost 0 bases, J lost 4 bases, and 8 bases lay in between. Looked up from germline, CDR1 is SGHDT and CDR2 is YYEEEE. This CDR3 reads CASSLAGSGANVLTF. CDR3 nucleotide sequence: TGTGCCAGCAGCTTGGCGGGGTCCGGGGCCAACGTCCTGACTTTC.

In DNA, the CDR3 is TGTGCCAGCAGCCGGGCGGGGGCTAGCGGTTCCTACGAGCAGTACTTC. Translated: CASSRAGASGSYEQYF. The gene calls are TRBV7-2 and TRBJ2-7; maybe TRBD2 (7 bases). Between the trimmed V and J ends, which lost 5 bases and 1 base, there was a span of 18 bases. CDR1 is SGHTA, CDR2 FQGNSA, per germline. The CDR3 runs 16 residues.

The table lists this clone with a few counts. The V gene is TRBV5-4, the J gene TRBJ2-7; 9 positions agree with TRBD2. This CDR3 is built from 15 residues. Germline V gene data show CDR1 as SGHNT and CDR2 as YYREEE (reference sequence). Trimming took 4 bases from V and 5 from J; bases not matched to a gene: 10. CDR3: CASSNWASGDHEQYF. CDR3 DNA: TGTGCCAGCAGCAACTGGGCTAGCGGGGACCACGAGCAGTACTTC.

The J gene is TRBJ2-5, the V gene TRBV10-3, with D perhaps TRBD2 (5 bases). This CDR3 is 12 amino acids long. V shed 3 bases and J shed 3 bases, with 5 bases lying between them. The V gene's germline CDR1 is ENHRY and CDR2 SYGVKD. CDR3 in amino acids: CAISDGEETQYF. The CDR3 nucleotides read TGTGCCATCAGTGACGGGGAAGAGACCCAGTACTTC.

This clone qualifies as medium-sized (0.01 to 0.1%). This chain connects TRBV10-3 to TRBJ1-2; D gene uncertain. This CDR3 is 15 amino acids long. Germline CDR1 reads ENHRY; CDR2 reads SYGVKD. Trimming pared 2 bases from V and 6 bases from J, leaving 16 bases between. CDR3 in amino acids: CAISETAAEIDGYTF. The DNA of the CDR3 is TGTGCCATCAGTGAGACAGCGGCAGAGATAGATGGCTACACCTTC.

This chain joins TRBV5-1 and TRBJ1-1, with D perhaps matching TRBD1 (5 bases). Per germline, CDR1 SGHRS and CDR2 YFSETQ. This CDR3 has 13 residues. The germline V and J ends were trimmed by 3 bases and 4 bases, with 10 bases remaining between them. This CDR3 is CASSSQGGTEAFF. CDR3 nucleotide sequence: TGCGCCAGCAGCTCTCAGGGAGGCACTGAAGCTTTCTTT.

As concerns this clone: Other DNA sequences in the sample encode the same CDR3. The chain links TRBV7-9 to TRBJ2-2; 7 bases are shared with TRBD2. Per the germline V gene, CDR1 is SEHNR and CDR2 is FQNEAQ (reference sequence). J was trimmed by 6 bases and V by 7 bases; bases with no gene match: 11. This CDR3 region has 15 residues. The CDR3 protein is CASKRAGVDSGELFF. The DNA of the CDR3 is TGTGCCAGCAAACGGGCGGGAGTGGATTCCGGGGAGCTGTTTTTT.

There are a few counts of this clone. This rearrangement joins TRBV27 to TRBJ2-2; 8 nucleotides agree with TRBD1. Trimming cost V 3 bases and J 1 base; bases outside gene matches: 10. Germline CDR1 and CDR2: MNHEY and SMNVEV (reference sequence). The CDR3 totals 18 residues. The CDR3, as DNA: TGTGCCAGCAGTTTCCGGGTTTACGGGACAGGGAACACCGGGGAGCTGTTTTTT. Its protein product is CASSFRVYGTGNTGELFF.

The genes are TRBV11-2 and TRBJ1-2; D unclear. Trimming shortened V by 0 bases and J by 2 bases, and 7 bases separated the two germline ends. Germline lookup yields CDR1 SGHAT and CDR2 FQNNGV. This CDR3 has 14 residues. CDR3 sequence reads: CASSLDYPNYGYTF. CDR3 DNA: TGTGCCAGCAGCTTAGACTATCCGAACTATGGCTACACCTTC.

The V call is TRBV4-2, the J call TRBJ2-2; possible D gene TRBD2, 6 bases. Germline assignment: CDR1 LGHNA and CDR2 YNFKEQ. Between the trimmed V and J ends, which lost 3 bases and 8 bases, there was a span of 19 bases. The CDR3 has 16 amino acids. The CDR3 spells CASSQDPGAGLGELFF. In nucleotides, the CDR3 is TGTGCCAGCAGCCAGGACCCGGGAGCAGGCCTGGGGGAGCTGTTTTTT.

V is TRBV5-5 and J is TRBJ2-5; TRBD2 aligns across 10 bases. This CDR3 is built from 17 residues. Germline V gene lookup returns CDR1 SGHKS and CDR2 YYEKEE (reference sequence). V lost 1 base, J lost 2 bases, and 8 bases stayed unmatched. CDR3 residues: CASSLSASGSLQETQYF. The CDR3 DNA follows: TGTGCCAGCAGCTTGTCAGCTAGCGGGAGCCTTCAAGAGACCCAGTACTTC.

This clone was found a few times. This rearrangement joins TRBV7-2 to TRBJ2-7; 11 bases agree with TRBD2. The CDR3 sequence is 15 residues long. V lost 5 bases and J lost 2; bases outside the gene matches: 5. CDR1 is SGHTA and CDR2 is FQGNSA in the germline V gene. CDR3 DNA: TGTGCCAGCAGCGTTCGACTAGCGGGACCCTACGAGCAGTACTTC. It yields the protein CASSVRLAGPYEQYF.